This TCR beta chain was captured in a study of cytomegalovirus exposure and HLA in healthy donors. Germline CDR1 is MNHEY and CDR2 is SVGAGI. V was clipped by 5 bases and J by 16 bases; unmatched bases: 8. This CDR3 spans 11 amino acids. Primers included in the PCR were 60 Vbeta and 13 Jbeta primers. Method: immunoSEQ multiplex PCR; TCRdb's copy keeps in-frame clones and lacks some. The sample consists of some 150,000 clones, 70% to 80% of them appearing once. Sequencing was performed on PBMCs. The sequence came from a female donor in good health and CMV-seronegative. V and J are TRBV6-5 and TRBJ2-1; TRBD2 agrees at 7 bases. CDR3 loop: CASSLGTTQFF. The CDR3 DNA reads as TGTGCCAGCAGTCTCGGGACTACCCAATTCTTC.